This T cell receptor beta chain derives from a study of blood T cell repertoires in COVID-19. Overall study: Material from acute and convalescent COVID-19 was sourced from the United States, Italy and Spain.

This clone has a handful of counts. Methods used by the authors: Using reference gene primer amplification, nucleated cell counts were estimated. Repertoires were generated with immunoSEQ multiplex PCR, while TCRdb's copy carries only in-frame clones and drops some. D and trimming come from the DNA, and the V and J calls and clone size come from that table. The data show 200,000 to 300,000 clones, around 88% seen once. Individuals drawn from approximately 22 US areas were about 18 to 100 years old. This CDR3 has 13 amino acids. With V trimmed by 6 bases and J by 7 bases, 6 bases remained unmatched. The specimen sequenced was PBMCs or T cells enriched from blood (not recorded which). The receptor was derived from a woman aged 40 to 50 with acute COVID-19. The chain is built from TRBV12-3 or TRBV12-4 and TRBJ1-2; TRBD1 agrees at 9 bases. This CDR3 reads CASRAGTGFGYTF. The CDR3 nucleotides read TGTGCCAGCAGGGCCGGGACAGGGTTTGGCTACACCTTC.